The sequence of this T cell receptor (beta chain) was determined in a study of cytomegalovirus exposure and HLA in healthy donors (dated by TCRdb to the late 2010s). A note on the overall study: According to a later analysis, one platform produced both the 120 validation repertoires and the 666 repertoires of the first cohort. The study aimed to test whether signatures of past pathogen exposure could be identified by cataloging public T cell receptors. In addition to the first cohort of about 650 subjects, a separate validation cohort of approximately 110 different subjects was used. The study combined high-throughput TCR immunosequencing, statistical association of individual TCRs with disease status, and machine learning to predict cytomegalovirus infection status.

Study-wide conclusions, independent of this receptor: A few of the identified cytomegalovirus-associated TCR beta chains were confirmed in vitro to be specific for cytomegalovirus antigens. In the study, about 150 TCR beta chains were listed as associated with cytomegalovirus. The authors suggested that the approach could potentially be extended to other disease states and immunological phenotypes. Cytomegalovirus status was reported to be diagnosed by the classifier with high specificity and sensitivity in both the original and validation cohorts. A later analysis lacked HLA typing for the validation cohort, so it scored co-occurrence in that cohort across all 120 repertoires. A later analysis found that TCRs clustered in the first cohort also tended to co-occur in the approximately 120 validation repertoires, with 90% to 95% of cluster scores above 0. Most TCR sequences were seen in very few donors, while some public TCRs were found in many individuals.

This clone was detected only a few times. The antigen it recognizes is unknown. Per-nucleotide qualities are absent, and no much larger clonotype sits a single base away. Libraries were prepared through the immunoSEQ multiplex PCR assay. The study's own analysis went as follows. A statistical classification framework was built to diagnose cytomegalovirus status from the catalog of TCR beta chain sequences. Here the immuneACCESS table is served through TCRdb, limited to in-frame sequences with V and J called. Missing clones are a known gap in these copies; in checked studies unresolved V genes cover under half, and the rest lacks a known reason. The V and J calls and clone size come from that table; D and trimming were worked out from the DNA. This sample has 92,000 or so clones in its table, and 96% of those were observed once. Roughly 0.8% of the sample is in the top ten clones. CDR1 and CDR2 are drawn from the germline V gene (reference sequence): GTSNPN, SVGIG. From its cysteine to its phenylalanine, the CDR3 spans 13 amino acids. Only the CDR3 part of the read is kept: 39 bases, read in frame from the first base.

Donors formed part of the validation cohort, which comprised about 120 subjects and was distinct from the first cohort of roughly 600 subjects. The TCR originated in a man aged 18 to 30 in good health and CMV-seronegative. The sequencing sample was made of PBMCs. The rearrangement joined TRBV30 to TRBJ1-1, with TRBD1 identical over 7 junction bases. The CDR3: CARRGSGDTEAFF. The nucleotide sequence is TGTGCTCGCAGGGGGAGTGGGGACACTGAAGCTTTCTTT.